The entry below gives a single T cell receptor beta chain sequence along with its context. No antigen is known for it. This CDR3 is 15 amino acids long. The V gene's germline CDR1 is LNHDA and CDR2 SQIVND (reference sequence). V was cut by 4 bases and J by 7 bases, with 17 bases left in between. The entry originates in a study of CD8 T cell repertoires and HIV-1 epitope variants. Study-level information: Separate wells received one of Twenty-five Gag or Nef variant peptides. Controls included no peptide, Ebola AY9 epitope, and a CMV, EBV, flu pool. Overall study results and limits: Five or six clonotypes recognized Nef KF9, one HW9, none TAALDMSHF. Fewer than ten TCR beta clonotypes were antigen-specific, six or seven apparently recognizing autologous or escape variants.

Repertoires were generated with immunoSEQ multiplex PCR, while TCRdb's copy carries only in-frame clones and drops some. The data show thousands of clones, with less than 65% seen just once and 44% held by the top ten. The chain links TRBV19 to TRBJ2-1; the D gene is possibly TRBD2 (5 bases). Specimen: cultured CD8+ T cells derived from PBMCs. The clonotype was recovered from a male donor with HIV. This CDR3 reads CASSKAGLLFNEQFF. The CDR3 DNA is TGTGCCAGTAGTAAGGCGGGCCTCCTTTTTAATGAGCAGTTCTTC.